The 5 T cell receptor beta chains listed next were all sequenced from one sample in a study of T cell repertoires in cytomegalovirus infection. TCRdb re-analysed the reads in MiXCR, keeping a single row per CDR3 protein. The data hold approximately 350,000 distinct CDR3 sequences, with around a third observed a single time. These receptors have no known antigen. The source was cultured PBMCs, collected from culture after CMV antigen stimulation. The receptors come from a human donor in good health (CMV status not recorded). Some clones in this sample may be carry-over from other donors' samples.

This clonotype was recorded many times. This chain joins TRBV7-2 and TRBJ2-7; 9 positions match TRBD2. The ends lost 11 bases at V and 3 bases at J; junction bases unmatched: 14. This CDR3 contains 15 residues. Germline loops: CDR1 SGHTA, CDR2 FQGNSA. DNA for the CDR3: TGTGCCTCCTTAGCGTTAGCGGGAGAGGTCTACGAGCAGTACTTC. Protein sequence: CASLALAGEVYEQYF.

The chain joins TRBV19 to TRBJ1-5, with 7 bases identical to TRBD1. The CDR3 loop spans 14 amino acids. J was trimmed by 4 bases and V by 9 bases; bases with no gene match: 9. From germline, CDR1 is LNHDA and CDR2 SQIVND (reference sequence). The CDR3 DNA reads as TGTGCCAGCCACCTGGGACAGCAAAATCAGCCCCAGCATTTT. It is translated as CASHLGQQNQPQHF.

The chain joins TRBV19 to TRBJ2-4, with TRBD1 as a possible D gene (6 bases). V dropped 5 bases and J dropped 9 bases, with 17 bases sitting between them. This CDR3 is 14 amino acids long. Germline loops: CDR1 LNHDA, CDR2 SQIVND (reference sequence). CDR3 residues: CASSDDGGSGIQYF. In DNA form, the CDR3 reads TGTGCCAGTAGTGACGATGGGGGCTCAGGCATTCAGTACTTC.

There are many counts of this clonotype. CDR3 bases: TGCGCCAGCAGCCAAGTCGGGACTAGCGGGAGTCCCTACGAGCAGTACTTC. As protein: CASSQVGTSGSPYEQYF. The chain is built from TRBV4-1 and TRBJ2-7; 14 bases map to TRBD2. The CDR3 covers 17 residues. Germline-derived CDR1 and CDR2 are MGHRA and YSYEKL. With 1 base clipped from V and 2 bases from J, the junction kept 4 bases outside the gene matches.

The rearrangement joins TRBV7-2 to TRBJ1-1; no clear D. CDR1 is SGHTA, CDR2 FQGNSA, per germline. V was cut by 5 bases and J by 6 bases, with 10 bases left in between. The CDR3 length is 12 residues. This CDR3 reads CASSMKSPEAFF. The CDR3 nucleotides are TGTGCCAGCAGCATGAAGAGCCCTGAAGCTTTCTTT.